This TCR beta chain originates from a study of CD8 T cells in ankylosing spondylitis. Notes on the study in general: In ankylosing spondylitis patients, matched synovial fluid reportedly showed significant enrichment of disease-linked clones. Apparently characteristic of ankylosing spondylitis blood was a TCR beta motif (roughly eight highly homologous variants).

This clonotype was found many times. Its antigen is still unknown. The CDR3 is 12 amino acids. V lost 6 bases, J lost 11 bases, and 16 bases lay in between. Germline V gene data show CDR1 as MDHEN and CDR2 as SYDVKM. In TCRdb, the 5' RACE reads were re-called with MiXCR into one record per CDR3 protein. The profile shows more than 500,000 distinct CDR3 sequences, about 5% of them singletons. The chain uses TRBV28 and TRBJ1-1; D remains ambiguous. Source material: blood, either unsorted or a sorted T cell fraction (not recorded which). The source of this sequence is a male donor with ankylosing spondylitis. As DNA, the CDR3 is TGTGCCAGCAGCCCATGGAATAATCGGGCTTTCTTT. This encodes CASSPWNNRAFF. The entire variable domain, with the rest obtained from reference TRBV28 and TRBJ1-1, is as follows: DVKVTQSSRYLVKRTGEKVFLECVQDMDHENMFWYRQDPGLGLRLIYFSYDVKMKEKGDIPEGYSVSREKKERFSLILESASTNQTSMYLCASSPWNNRAFFGQGTRLTVV.